These T cell receptor beta chains were read from a single sample in a study of T cells in Graves' hyperthyroidism and ophthalmopathy. Each CDR3 protein is one row after TCRdb ran MiXCR on the multiplex PCR reads. Here the sample spans about 770,000 distinct CDR3 sequences, about 17% being singletons. The source material was blood. All receptors derive from a woman aged 45-60 years with Graves' hyperthyroidism that later progressed to Graves' ophthalmopathy. Both conserved end residues are part of each CDR3. The D gene is left open where the match is weak.

v_gene: TRBV19
j_gene: TRBJ1-5
d_gene: .
CDR3aa: CASSPVPGEQPQHF

v_gene: TRBV30
j_gene: TRBJ1-4
d_gene: .
CDR3aa: CAWNRHENEKLFF

v_gene: TRBV7-9
j_gene: TRBJ1-2
d_gene: TRBD1
CDR3aa: CASSSSGQGSGYTF

v_gene: TRBV2
j_gene: TRBJ2-4
d_gene: .
CDR3aa: CASWIPGFAKNIQYF

v_gene: TRBV5-1
j_gene: TRBJ2-5
d_gene: .
CDR3aa: CASSPQRPETQYF

v_gene: TRBV7-2
j_gene: TRBJ2-2
d_gene: TRBD1
CDR3aa: CASSPWGPQGAKTGELFF

v_gene: TRBV9
j_gene: TRBJ2-1
d_gene: .
CDR3aa: CASSVATRASNEQFF

v_gene: TRBV3-1
j_gene: TRBJ1-5
d_gene: .
CDR3aa: CASSQDVGSNQPQHF

v_gene: TRBV10-3
j_gene: TRBJ2-7
d_gene: TRBD1
CDR3aa: CAIRITGGDEQYF

v_gene: TRBV10-2
j_gene: TRBJ1-6
d_gene: .
CDR3aa: CASSNLRDYNSPLHF

v_gene: TRBV7-2
j_gene: TRBJ2-5
d_gene: TRBD1
CDR3aa: CASSLRTGNQETQYF

v_gene: TRBV5-4
j_gene: TRBJ2-5
d_gene: TRBD2
CDR3aa: CASSLASGEETQYF

v_gene: TRBV13
j_gene: TRBJ2-1
d_gene: .
CDR3aa: CASSLFQDNEQFF

v_gene: TRBV3-1
j_gene: TRBJ2-5
d_gene: .
CDR3aa: CASSQDHGETQYF

v_gene: TRBV12-3/TRBV12-4
j_gene: TRBJ2-1
d_gene: TRBD2
CDR3aa: CASSRSSGSHNEQFF

v_gene: TRBV2
j_gene: TRBJ2-7
d_gene: .
CDR3aa: CASSSQGSVPYEQYF

v_gene: TRBV29-1
j_gene: TRBJ2-2
d_gene: .
CDR3aa: CSVHHQGLGAETGELFF

v_gene: TRBV19
j_gene: TRBJ1-5
d_gene: .
CDR3aa: CASSSTGMQPQHF

v_gene: TRBV20-1
j_gene: TRBJ2-2
d_gene: TRBD2
CDR3aa: CSARDPLAGSTGELFF

v_gene: TRBV7-9
j_gene: TRBJ2-3
d_gene: .
CDR3aa: CASSKGRERNTQYF

v_gene: TRBV27
j_gene: TRBJ2-4
d_gene: .
CDR3aa: CASSLNMAKNIQYF

v_gene: TRBV7-9
j_gene: TRBJ2-7
d_gene: TRBD2
CDR3aa: CASSFRRLAGGPYEQYF

v_gene: TRBV7-9
j_gene: TRBJ1-2
d_gene: TRBD1
CDR3aa: CAIPGTGVKEWGYTF

v_gene: TRBV18
j_gene: TRBJ1-4
d_gene: TRBD1
CDR3aa: CASSPRDRYNEKLFF

v_gene: TRBV10-2
j_gene: TRBJ1-2
d_gene: .
CDR3aa: CASSDLGYSYGYTF

v_gene: TRBV3-1
j_gene: TRBJ2-1
d_gene: .
CDR3aa: CASSQERSEQFF

v_gene: TRBV30
j_gene: TRBJ1-4
d_gene: .
CDR3aa: CAWNVRGGEKLFF

v_gene: TRBV27
j_gene: TRBJ1-5
d_gene: .
CDR3aa: CASRGISNQPQHF

v_gene: TRBV5-5
j_gene: TRBJ1-6
d_gene: .
CDR3aa: CASRPRAGSKGPLHF

v_gene: TRBV19
j_gene: TRBJ1-1
d_gene: TRBD1
CDR3aa: CASSMGQGLMNTEAFF

v_gene: TRBV20-1
j_gene: TRBJ1-3
d_gene: .
CDR3aa: CSARKATTGNTIYF

v_gene: TRBV7-2
j_gene: TRBJ1-1
d_gene: .
CDR3aa: CASSSIGIQTEAFF

v_gene: TRBV12-3/TRBV12-4
j_gene: TRBJ2-2
d_gene: TRBD1
CDR3aa: CASRGQGNTGELFF

v_gene: TRBV20-1
j_gene: TRBJ1-6
d_gene: .
CDR3aa: CSARGTGNSPLHF

v_gene: TRBV10-2
j_gene: TRBJ1-3
d_gene: .
CDR3aa: CASSDEGAGNTIYF

v_gene: TRBV11-2
j_gene: TRBJ2-4
d_gene: TRBD1
CDR3aa: CASSHETGGLAKNIQYF

v_gene: TRBV6-1
j_gene: TRBJ1-2
d_gene: .
CDR3aa: CASSPEKGGSYGYTF